The 2 T cell receptor beta chains presented below share a single source sample, sequenced in a study of blood T cell repertoires in COVID-19. Only in-frame clones appear in the TCRdb table, and some are missing; sequencing was by immunoSEQ multiplex PCR. The table records roughly 280,000 clones, 84% of them present only once. The sample was peripheral blood. These TCRs come from a man aged 55 to 70 with acute or convalescent COVID-19.

The V gene is TRBV2, the J gene TRBJ1-6, with 9 nucleotides matching TRBD1. The CDR3 length is 16 residues. Germline-derived CDR1 and CDR2 are SNHLY and FYNNEI. V dropped 5 bases and J dropped 6; count of bases not matched to a gene: 8. The CDR3 protein is CASSRSGQGFNSPLHF. As DNA, the CDR3 is TGTGCCAGCAGTAGATCGGGACAGGGATTTAATTCACCCCTCCACTTT.

This sequence joins TRBV4-1 and TRBJ1-6; possibly TRBD1 for D (5 bases). Germline V gene data show CDR1 as MGHRA and CDR2 as YSYEKL. The CDR3 has 17 residues. Between the trimmed V and J ends, which lost 4 bases and 9 bases, there was a span of 22 bases. The CDR3 protein is CASSPAGSGGTGSPLHF. The CDR3 DNA sequence: TGCGCCAGCAGCCCTGCCGGGTCCGGAGGGACGGGTTCACCCCTCCACTTT.